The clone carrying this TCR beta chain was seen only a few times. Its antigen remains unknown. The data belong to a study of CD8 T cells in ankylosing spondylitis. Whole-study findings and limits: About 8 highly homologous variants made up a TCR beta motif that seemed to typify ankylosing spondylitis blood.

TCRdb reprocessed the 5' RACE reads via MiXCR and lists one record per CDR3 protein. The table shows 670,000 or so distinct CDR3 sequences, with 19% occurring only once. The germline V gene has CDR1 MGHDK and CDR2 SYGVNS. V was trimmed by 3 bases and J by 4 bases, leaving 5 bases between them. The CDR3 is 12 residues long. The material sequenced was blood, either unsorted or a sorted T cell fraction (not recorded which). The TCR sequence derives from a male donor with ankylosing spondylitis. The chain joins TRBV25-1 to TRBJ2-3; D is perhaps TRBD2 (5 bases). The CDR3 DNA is TGTGCCAGCAGTGACGGGGCAGATACGCAGTATTTT. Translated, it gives CASSDGADTQYF.